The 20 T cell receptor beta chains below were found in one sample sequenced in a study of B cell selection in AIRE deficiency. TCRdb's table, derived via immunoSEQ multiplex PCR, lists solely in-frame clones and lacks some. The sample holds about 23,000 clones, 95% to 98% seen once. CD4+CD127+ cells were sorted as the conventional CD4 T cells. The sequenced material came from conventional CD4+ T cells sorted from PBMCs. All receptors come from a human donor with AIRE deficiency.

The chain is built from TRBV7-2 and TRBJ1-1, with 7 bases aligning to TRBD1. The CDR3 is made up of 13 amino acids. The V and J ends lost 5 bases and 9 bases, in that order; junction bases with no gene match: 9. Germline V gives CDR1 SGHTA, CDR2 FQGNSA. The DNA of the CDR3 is TGTGCCAGCAGCCCTGGACAGGTCTCCCAAGCTTTCTTT. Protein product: CASSPGQVSQAFF.

The CDR3 region has the DNA TGTGCCAGTAGTATTCCCGGCGCGTGGAGCGCAGATACGCAGTATTTT. Encoded protein: CASSIPGAWSADTQYF. The chain carries TRBV19 and TRBJ2-3; D not resolved. The CDR3 spans 16 residues. Germline V gene lookup returns CDR1 LNHDA and CDR2 SQIVND (reference sequence). V was pared by 3 bases and J by 4 bases, with 17 bases between.

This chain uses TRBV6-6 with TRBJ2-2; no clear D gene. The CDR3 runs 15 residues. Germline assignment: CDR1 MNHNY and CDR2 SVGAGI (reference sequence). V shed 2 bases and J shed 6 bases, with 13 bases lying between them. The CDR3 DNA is TGTGCCAGCAGTTACGCGGTAGAGTTTGCCGGGGAGCTGTTTTTT. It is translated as CASSYAVEFAGELFF.

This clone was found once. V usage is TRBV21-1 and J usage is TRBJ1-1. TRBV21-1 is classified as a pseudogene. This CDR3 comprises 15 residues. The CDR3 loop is CASSKAREGCTEAFF. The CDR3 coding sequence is TGTGCCAGCAGCAAAGCGAGGGAGGGATGCACTGAAGCTTTCTTT.

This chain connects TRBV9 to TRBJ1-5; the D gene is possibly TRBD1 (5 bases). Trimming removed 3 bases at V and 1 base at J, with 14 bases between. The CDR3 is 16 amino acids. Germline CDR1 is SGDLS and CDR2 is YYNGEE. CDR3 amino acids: CASSAVRRASNQPQHF. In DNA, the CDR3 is TGTGCCAGCAGCGCTGTCCGCAGGGCAAGCAATCAGCCCCAGCATTTT.

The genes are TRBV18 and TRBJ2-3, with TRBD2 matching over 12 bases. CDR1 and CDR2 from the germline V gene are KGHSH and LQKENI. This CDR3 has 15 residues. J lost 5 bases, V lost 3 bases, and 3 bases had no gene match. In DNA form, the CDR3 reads TGTGCCAGCTCACCTCCGGGACTAGCGGGAGATACGCAGTATTTT. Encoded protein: CASSPPGLAGDTQYF.

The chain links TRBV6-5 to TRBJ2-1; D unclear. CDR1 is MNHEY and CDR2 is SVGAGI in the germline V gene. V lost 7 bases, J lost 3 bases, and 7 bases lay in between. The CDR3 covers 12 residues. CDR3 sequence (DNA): TGTGCCAGCACGGGCCTCTACAATGAGCAGTTCTTC. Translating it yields CASTGLYNEQFF.

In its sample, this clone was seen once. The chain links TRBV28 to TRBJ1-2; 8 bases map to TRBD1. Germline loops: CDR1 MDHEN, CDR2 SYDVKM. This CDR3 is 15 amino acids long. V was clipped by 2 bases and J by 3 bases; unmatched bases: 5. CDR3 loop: CASSLGQGPHYGYTF. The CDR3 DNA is TGTGCCAGCAGTTTAGGACAGGGCCCGCACTATGGCTACACCTTC.

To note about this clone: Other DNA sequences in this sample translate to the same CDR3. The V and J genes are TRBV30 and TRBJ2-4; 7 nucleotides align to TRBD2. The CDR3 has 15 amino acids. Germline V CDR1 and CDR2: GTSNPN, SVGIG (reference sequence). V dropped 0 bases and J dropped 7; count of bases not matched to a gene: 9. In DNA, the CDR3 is TGTGCCTGGAGTGTGGGAGGGTCCGTTCTGAACATTCAGTACTTC. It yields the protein CAWSVGGSVLNIQYF.

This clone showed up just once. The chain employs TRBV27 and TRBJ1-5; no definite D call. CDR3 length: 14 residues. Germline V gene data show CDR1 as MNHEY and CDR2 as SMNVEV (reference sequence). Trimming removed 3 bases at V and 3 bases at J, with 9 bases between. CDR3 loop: CASSFTGINQPQHF. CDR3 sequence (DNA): TGTGCCAGCAGTTTTACCGGGATCAATCAGCCCCAGCATTTT.

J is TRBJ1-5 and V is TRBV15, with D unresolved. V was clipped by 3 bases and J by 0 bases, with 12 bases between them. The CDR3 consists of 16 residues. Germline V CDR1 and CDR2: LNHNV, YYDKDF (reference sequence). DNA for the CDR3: TGTGCCACCAGCAGTCTTTCACAGAATAGCAATCAGCCCCAGCATTTT. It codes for CATSSLSQNSNQPQHF.

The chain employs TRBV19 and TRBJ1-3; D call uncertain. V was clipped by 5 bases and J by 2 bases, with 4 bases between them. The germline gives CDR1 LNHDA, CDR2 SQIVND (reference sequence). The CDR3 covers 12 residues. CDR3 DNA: TGTGCCAGTAGTTCGCCTGGAAACACCATATATTTT. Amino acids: CASSSPGNTIYF.

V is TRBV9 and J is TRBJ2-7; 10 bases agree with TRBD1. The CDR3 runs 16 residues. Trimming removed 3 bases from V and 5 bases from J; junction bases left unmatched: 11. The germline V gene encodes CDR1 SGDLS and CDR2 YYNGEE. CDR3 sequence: CASSADRGRLGDEQYF. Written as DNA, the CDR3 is TGTGCCAGCAGCGCCGACAGGGGGCGGTTGGGAGACGAGCAGTACTTC. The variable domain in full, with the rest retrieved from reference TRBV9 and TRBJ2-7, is DSGVTQTPKHLITATGQRVTLRCSPRSGDLSVYWYQQSLDQGLQFLIQYYNGEERAKGNILERFSAQQFPDLHSELNLSSLELGDSALYFCASSADRGRLGDEQYFGPGTRLTVT.

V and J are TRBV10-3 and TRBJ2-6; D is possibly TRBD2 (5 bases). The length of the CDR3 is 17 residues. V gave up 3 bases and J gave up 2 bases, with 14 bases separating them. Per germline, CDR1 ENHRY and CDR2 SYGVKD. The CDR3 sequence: CAISERGSGAGANVLTF. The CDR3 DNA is TGTGCCATCAGTGAACGAGGCAGCGGAGCTGGGGCCAACGTCCTGACTTTC.

The DNA for the CDR3 is TGTGCCAGCAGTTACGGGCTAGCGGCGGAGCAGTACTTC. Translation gives CASSYGLAAEQYF. V gene TRBV6-5 combines with J gene TRBJ2-7; TRBD2 matches at 7 bases. In germline, CDR1 is MNHEY, CDR2 SVGAGI. The CDR3 has 13 amino acids. V lost 2 bases, J lost 7 bases, and 5 bases stayed unmatched.

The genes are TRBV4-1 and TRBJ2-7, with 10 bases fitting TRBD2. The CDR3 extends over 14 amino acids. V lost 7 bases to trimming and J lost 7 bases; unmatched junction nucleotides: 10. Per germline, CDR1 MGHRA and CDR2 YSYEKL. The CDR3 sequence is CASNGGAGGSEQYF. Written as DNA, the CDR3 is TGCGCCAGCAACGGGGGAGCGGGAGGGTCTGAGCAGTACTTC.

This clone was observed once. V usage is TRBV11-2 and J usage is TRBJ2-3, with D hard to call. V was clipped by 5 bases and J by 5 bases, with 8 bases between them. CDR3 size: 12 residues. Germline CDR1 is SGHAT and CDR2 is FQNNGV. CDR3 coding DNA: TGTGCCAGCAGCCCTAGAGGAGATACGCAGTATTTT. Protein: CASSPRGDTQYF.

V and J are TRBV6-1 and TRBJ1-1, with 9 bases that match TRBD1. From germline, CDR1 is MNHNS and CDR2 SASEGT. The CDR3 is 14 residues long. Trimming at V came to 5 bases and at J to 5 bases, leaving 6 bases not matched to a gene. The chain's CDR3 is CASSPQGAKTEAFF. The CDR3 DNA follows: TGTGCCAGCAGTCCACAGGGGGCGAAGACTGAAGCTTTCTTT.

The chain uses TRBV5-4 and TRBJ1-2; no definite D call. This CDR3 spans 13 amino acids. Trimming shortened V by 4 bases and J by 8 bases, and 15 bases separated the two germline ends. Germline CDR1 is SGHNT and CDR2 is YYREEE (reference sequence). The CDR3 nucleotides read TGTGCCAGCAGCGTTACTGGGCTAGGAGGCTACACCTTC. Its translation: CASSVTGLGGYTF. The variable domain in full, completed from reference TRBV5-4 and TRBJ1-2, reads ETGVTQSPTHLIKTRGQQVTLRCSSQSGHNTVSWYQQALGQGPQFIFQYYREEENGRGNFPPRFSGLQFPNYSSELNVNALELDDSALYLCASSVTGLGGYTFGSGTRLTVV.

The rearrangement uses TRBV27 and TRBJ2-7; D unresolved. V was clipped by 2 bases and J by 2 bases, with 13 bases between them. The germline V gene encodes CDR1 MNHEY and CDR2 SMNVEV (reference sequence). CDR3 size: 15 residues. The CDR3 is CASSLVRGNAYEQYF. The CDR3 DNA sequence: TGTGCCAGCAGTTTAGTCCGCGGAAACGCCTACGAGCAGTACTTC.